These T cell receptor beta chains were read from a single sample in a study of T-cell memory formation after mild COVID-19. TCRdb called the 5' RACE reads again in MiXCR, with one record for every CDR3 protein. The table lists roughly 260,000 distinct CDR3 sequences, about 17% of them singletons, with 3% to 4.5% in the top ten. The sequencing input was PBMCs or a T cell subset sorted from them (not recorded which). All receptors derive from a man aged 18 to 35 who had mild COVID-19 (a few samples of this study predate the infection). Cell type and time point are not known. Both conserved end residues are part of each CDR3. D genes are given only for firm matches. Clone size, where shown, is once, few, many, or a class for clones that have expanded.

clone_size	j_call	v_call	d_call	cdr3_nt	cdr3_aa
.	TRBJ1-2	TRBV7-2	.	TGTGCCAGCAGCTTAGCGCCCGGCCCGCCCGGCTACACCTTC	CASSLAPGPPGYTF
.	TRBJ2-4	TRBV12-3/TRBV12-4	TRBD1	TGTGCCAGCAGTTTCAGGGGGACCAAAAACATTCAGTACTTC	CASSFRGTKNIQYF
few	TRBJ2-4	TRBV29-1	.	TGCAGCGTTGTATCGGGCAGCCTAGCCAAAAACATTCAGTACTTC	CSVVSGSLAKNIQYF
.	TRBJ2-2	TRBV2	.	TGTGCCAGCAGCTCGGGGTTCACCGGGGAGCTGTTTTTT	CASSSGFTGELFF
.	TRBJ1-4	TRBV7-2	.	TGTGCCAGCAGCAGCTCCAGCGGCCCAGTATCTGAAAAACTGTTTTTT	CASSSSSGPVSEKLFF
.	TRBJ1-2	TRBV5-1	.	TGCGCCAGCAGCCTGGACCCAATTAATAACTATGGCTACACCTTC	CASSLDPINNYGYTF
few	TRBJ1-5	TRBV6-6	TRBD1	TGTGCCAGCAGTTCGACAGGGGGCGTTAATCAGCCCCAGCATTTT	CASSSTGGVNQPQHF
.	TRBJ2-1	TRBV30	.	TGTGCCTGGAGTCTCAGGGCTGAGCAGTTCTTC	CAWSLRAEQFF
many	TRBJ1-1	TRBV7-9	.	TGTGCCAGCTTTTCTAGAGTCCGAGCCAACACTGAAGCTTTCTTT	CASFSRVRANTEAFF
.	TRBJ1-4	TRBV29-1	.	TGCAGCTCAACGTATAATGAAAAACTGTTTTTT	CSSTYNEKLFF
few	TRBJ2-3	TRBV27	TRBD1	TGTGCCAGCAGTGAAAGGACAGGGCGTAGCACAGATACGCAGTATTTT	CASSERTGRSTDTQYF
few	TRBJ2-3	TRBV20-1	.	TGCAGTGCTAGAGTCCTACCGGGACTCCCCTCGAGCACAGATACGCAGTATTTT	CSARVLPGLPSSTDTQYF
few	TRBJ1-1	TRBV15	.	TGTGCCACCAGCATAGGCAGTTTGAACACTGAAGCTTTCTTT	CATSIGSLNTEAFF
.	TRBJ2-3	TRBV5-1	.	TGCGCCAGCAGCTTAAACCCGAGAGGAGACACAGATACGCAGTATTTT	CASSLNPRGDTDTQYF
.	TRBJ2-5	TRBV14	.	TGTGCCAGCAGCGCTCAGGGCTCGGGAGAGACCCAGTACTTC	CASSAQGSGETQYF